This T cell receptor beta chain is from a study of regulatory T cells in long-lasting Graves disease. Broader study findings: Relative to new patients (approximately 960), persistent patients exhibited greater sharing of public clonotypes (about 3,000).

The sample holds a few counts of this clonotype. Its specificity is unknown. V was cut by 10 bases and J by 1 base, with 14 bases left in between. The CDR3 totals 14 residues. Germline lookup yields CDR1 ENHRY and CDR2 SYGVKD. iRepertoire HTBI primers and Arm-PCR of CDR3 regions built TCR beta libraries. TCRdb fed the multiplex PCR reads into MiXCR, producing one record per CDR3 protein. The data contain 700,000 or so distinct CDR3 sequences, 30% of them singletons. As for time point: persistent/refractory GD, antithyroid drugs over 5 years with positive TRAb. Construction of the TCR library relied on RNA isolated from PBMCs.

The V and J genes are TRBV10-3 and TRBJ1-5; D call uncertain. The material was peripheral blood mononuclear cells (PBMCs), obtained when the disease was refractory, from a patient treated with antithyroid drugs. The sequence derives from a female donor with Graves disease. CDR3 region: CATADLGSNQPQHF. In DNA, the CDR3 is TGTGCCACCGCGGATCTGGGCAGCAATCAGCCCCAGCATTTT.